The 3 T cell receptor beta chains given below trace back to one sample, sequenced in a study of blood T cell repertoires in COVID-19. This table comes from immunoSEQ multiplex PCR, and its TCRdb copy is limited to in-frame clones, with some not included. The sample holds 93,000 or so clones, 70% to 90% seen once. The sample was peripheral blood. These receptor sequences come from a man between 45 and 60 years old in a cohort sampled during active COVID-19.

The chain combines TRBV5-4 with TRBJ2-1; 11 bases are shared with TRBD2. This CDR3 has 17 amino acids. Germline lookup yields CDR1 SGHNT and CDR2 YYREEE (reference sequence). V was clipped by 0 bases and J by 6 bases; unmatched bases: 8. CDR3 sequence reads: CASSLALAGGTPNEQFF. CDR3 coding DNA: TGTGCCAGCAGCTTGGCCCTAGCGGGGGGAACACCCAATGAGCAGTTCTTC.

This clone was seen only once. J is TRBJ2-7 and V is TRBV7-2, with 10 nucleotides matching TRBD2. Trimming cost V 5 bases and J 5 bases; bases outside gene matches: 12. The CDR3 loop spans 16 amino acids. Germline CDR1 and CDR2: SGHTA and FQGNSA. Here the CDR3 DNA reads TGTGCCAGCAGCCCCTCCGAGCGGGGGGGAAGAAACGAGCAGTACTTC. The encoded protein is CASSPSERGGRNEQYF.

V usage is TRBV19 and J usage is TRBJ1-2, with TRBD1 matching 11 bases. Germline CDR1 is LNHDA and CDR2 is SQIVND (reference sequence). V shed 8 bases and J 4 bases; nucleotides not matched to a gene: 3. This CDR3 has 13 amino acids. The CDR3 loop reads CASGTGGGYGYTF. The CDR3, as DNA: TGTGCCAGTGGGACAGGGGGGGGCTATGGCTACACCTTC.